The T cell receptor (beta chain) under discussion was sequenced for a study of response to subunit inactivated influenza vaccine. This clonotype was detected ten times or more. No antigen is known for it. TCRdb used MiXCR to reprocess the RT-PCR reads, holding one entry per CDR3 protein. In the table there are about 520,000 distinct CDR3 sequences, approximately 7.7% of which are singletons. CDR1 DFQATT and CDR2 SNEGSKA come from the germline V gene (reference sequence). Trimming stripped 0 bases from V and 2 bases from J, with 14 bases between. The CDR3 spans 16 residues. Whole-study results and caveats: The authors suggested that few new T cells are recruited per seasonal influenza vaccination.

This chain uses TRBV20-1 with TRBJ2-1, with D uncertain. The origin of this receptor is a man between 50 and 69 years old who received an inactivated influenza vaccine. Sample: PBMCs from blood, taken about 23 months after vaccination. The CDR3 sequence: CSARDLGLLTYNEQFF. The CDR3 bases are TGCAGTGCTAGAGATCTAGGGCTGCTCACCTACAATGAGCAGTTCTTC.